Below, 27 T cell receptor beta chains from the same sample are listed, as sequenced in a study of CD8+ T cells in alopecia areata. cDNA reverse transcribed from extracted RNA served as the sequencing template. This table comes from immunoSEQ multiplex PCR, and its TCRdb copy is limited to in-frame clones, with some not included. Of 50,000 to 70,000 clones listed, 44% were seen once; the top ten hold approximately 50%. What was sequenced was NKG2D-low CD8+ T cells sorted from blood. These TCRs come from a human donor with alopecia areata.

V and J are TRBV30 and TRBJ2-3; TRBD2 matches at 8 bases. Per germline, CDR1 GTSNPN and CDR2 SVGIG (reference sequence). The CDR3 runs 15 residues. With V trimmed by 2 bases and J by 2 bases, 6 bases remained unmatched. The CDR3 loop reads CAWSSSGSYTDTQYF. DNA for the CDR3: TGTGCCTGGAGTTCTAGCGGGTCGTACACAGATACGCAGTATTTT.

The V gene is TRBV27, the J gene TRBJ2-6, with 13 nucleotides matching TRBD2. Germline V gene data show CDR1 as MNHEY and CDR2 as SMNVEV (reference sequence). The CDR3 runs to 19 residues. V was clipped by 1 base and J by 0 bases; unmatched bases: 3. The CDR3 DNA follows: TGTGCCAGCAGTTTATACGGGACTAGCGGGGCCTCTGGGGCCAACGTCCTGACTTTC. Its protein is CASSLYGTSGASGANVLTF.

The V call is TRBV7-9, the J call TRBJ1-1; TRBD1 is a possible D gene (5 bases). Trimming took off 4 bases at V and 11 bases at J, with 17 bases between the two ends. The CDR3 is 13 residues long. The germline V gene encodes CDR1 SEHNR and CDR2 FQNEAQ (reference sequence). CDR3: CASSSPGPGWAFF. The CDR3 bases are TGTGCCAGCAGCTCGCCCGGGCCAGGGTGGGCTTTCTTT.

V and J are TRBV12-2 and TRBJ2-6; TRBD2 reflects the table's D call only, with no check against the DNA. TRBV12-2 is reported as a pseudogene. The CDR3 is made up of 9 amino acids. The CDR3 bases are TGTGCAAGTCGCTTACCCTATACTTTC. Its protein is CASRLPYTF.

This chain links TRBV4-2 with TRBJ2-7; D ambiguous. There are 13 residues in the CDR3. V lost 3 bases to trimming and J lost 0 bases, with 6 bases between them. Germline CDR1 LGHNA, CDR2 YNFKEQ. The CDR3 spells CASSHRTSYEQYF. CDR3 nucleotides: TGTGCCAGCAGCCACAGGACCTCCTACGAGCAGTACTTC.

The CDR3 bases are TGTGCCAGCAGTCGGACAGGGAATCAGCCCCAGCATTTT. It encodes CASSRTGNQPQHF. This chain uses TRBV5-6 with TRBJ1-5; 8 positions match TRBD1. The CDR3 runs 13 residues. CDR1 is SGHDT and CDR2 is YYEEEE in the germline V gene. The trim removed 5 bases at V and 4 bases at J, leaving 2 bases unmatched.

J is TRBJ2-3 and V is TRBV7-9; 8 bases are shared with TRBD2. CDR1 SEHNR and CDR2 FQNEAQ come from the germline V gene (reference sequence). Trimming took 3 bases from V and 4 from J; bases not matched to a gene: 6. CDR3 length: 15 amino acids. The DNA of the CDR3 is TGTGCCAGCAGCTTCTTCGGGGGGGCCCCAGATACGCAGTATTTT. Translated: CASSFFGGAPDTQYF.

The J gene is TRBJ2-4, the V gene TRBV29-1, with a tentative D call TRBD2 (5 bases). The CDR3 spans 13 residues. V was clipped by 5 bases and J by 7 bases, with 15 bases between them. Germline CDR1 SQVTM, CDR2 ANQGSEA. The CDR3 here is CSVLGVRGNIQYF. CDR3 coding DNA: TGCAGCGTTCTCGGGGTACGAGGGAACATTCAGTACTTC.

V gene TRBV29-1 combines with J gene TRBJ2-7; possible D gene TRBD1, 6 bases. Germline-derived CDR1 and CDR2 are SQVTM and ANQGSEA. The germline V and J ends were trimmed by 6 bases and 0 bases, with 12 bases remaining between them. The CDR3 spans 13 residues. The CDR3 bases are TGCAGCGTCAACGACAGGTTCTCCTACGAGCAGTACTTC. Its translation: CSVNDRFSYEQYF.

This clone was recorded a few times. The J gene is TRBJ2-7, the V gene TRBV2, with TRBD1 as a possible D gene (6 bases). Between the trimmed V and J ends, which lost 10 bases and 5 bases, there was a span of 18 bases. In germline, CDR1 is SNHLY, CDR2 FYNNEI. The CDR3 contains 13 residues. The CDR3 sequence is CAILRQAANEQYF. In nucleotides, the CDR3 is TGTGCCATCCTTCGACAGGCCGCTAACGAGCAGTACTTC. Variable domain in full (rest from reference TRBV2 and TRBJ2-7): EPEVTQTPSHQVTQMGQEVILRCVPISNHLYFYWYRQILGQKVEFLVSFYNNEISEKSEIFDDQFSVERPDGSNFTLKIRSTKLEDSAMYFCAILRQAANEQYFGPGTRLTVT.

The CDR3 DNA is TGTGCCAGCAGCCTACGACAGGGAGAGGAAGAGACCCAGTACTTC. Its translation is CASSLRQGEEETQYF. The chain joins TRBV5-6 to TRBJ2-5, with 7 nucleotides matching TRBD1. CDR1 is SGHDT, CDR2 YYEEEE, per germline. The trim removed 4 bases at V and 3 bases at J, leaving 9 bases unmatched. This CDR3 region has 15 residues.

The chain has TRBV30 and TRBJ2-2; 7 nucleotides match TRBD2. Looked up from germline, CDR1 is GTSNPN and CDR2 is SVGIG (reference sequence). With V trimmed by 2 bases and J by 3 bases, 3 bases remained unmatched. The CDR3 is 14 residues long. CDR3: CAWSLGGYTGELFF. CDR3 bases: TGTGCCTGGAGTTTGGGGGGGTACACCGGGGAGCTGTTTTTT.

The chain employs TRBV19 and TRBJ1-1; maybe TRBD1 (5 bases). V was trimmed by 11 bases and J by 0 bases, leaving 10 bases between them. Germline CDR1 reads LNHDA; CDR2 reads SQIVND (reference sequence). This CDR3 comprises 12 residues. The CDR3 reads CAVWGMNTEAFF. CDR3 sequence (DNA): TGTGCCGTTTGGGGGATGAACACTGAAGCTTTCTTT.

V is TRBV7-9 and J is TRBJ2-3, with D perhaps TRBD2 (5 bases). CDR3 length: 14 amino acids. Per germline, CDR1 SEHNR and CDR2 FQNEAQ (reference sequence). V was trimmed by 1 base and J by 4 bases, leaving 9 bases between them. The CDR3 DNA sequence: TGTGCCAGCAGCTTAGAGCTGGAGGCAGATACGCAGTATTTT. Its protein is CASSLELEADTQYF.

The CDR3 sequence: CATPGPGDDQPQHF. CDR3 nucleotide sequence: TGTGCCACCCCGGGGCCAGGGGACGATCAGCCCCAGCATTTT. The chain carries TRBV7-9 and TRBJ1-5, with D possibly matching TRBD1 (6 bases). The V end was cut by 10 bases, the J end by 5 bases, with 18 bases between. The germline CDR1 and CDR2 sequences are SEHNR and FQNEAQ (reference sequence). The CDR3 has 14 residues.

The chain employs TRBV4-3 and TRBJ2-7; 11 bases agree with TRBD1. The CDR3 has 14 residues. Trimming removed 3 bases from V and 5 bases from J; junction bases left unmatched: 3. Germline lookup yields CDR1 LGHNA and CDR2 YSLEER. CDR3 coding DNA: TGCGCCAGCAGCCACGGACAGGGGGCCCACGAGCAGTACTTC. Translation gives CASSHGQGAHEQYF.

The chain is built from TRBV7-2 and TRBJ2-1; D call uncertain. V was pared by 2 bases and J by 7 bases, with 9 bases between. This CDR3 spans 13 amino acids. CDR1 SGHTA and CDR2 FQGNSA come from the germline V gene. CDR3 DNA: TGTGCCAGCAGCTTAACTGGAAGGAATGAGCAGTTCTTC. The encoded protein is CASSLTGRNEQFF.

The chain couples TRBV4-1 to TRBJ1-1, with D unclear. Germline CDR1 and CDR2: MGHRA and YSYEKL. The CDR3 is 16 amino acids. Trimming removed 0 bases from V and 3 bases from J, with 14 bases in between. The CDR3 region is CASSQDGSPWYTEAFF. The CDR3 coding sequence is TGCGCCAGCAGCCAAGACGGCTCCCCCTGGTACACTGAAGCTTTCTTT.

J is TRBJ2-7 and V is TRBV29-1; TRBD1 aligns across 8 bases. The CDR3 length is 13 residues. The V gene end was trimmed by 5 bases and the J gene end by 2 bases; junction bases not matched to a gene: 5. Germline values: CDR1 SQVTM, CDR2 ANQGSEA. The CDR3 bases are TGCAGCGTTACAGGGGGATTTACCTACGAGCAGTACTTC. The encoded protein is CSVTGGFTYEQYF.

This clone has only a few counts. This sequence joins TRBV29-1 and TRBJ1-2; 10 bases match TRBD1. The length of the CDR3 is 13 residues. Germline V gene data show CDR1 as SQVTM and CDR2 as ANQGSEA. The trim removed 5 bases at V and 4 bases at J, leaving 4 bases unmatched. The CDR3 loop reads CSVRDRGIYGYTF. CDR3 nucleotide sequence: TGCAGCGTTAGGGACAGGGGCATCTATGGCTACACCTTC.

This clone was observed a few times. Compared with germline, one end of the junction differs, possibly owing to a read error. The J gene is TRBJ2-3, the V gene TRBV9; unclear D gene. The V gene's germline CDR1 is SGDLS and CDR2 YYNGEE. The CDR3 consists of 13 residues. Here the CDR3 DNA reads TGTGCCAGCAGCGTCGTCAGCAGAGATACGCAGTATTTT. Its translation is CASSVVSRDTQYF. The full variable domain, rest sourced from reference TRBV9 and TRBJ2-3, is DSGVTQTPKHLITATGQRVTLRCSPRSGDLSVYWYQQSLDQGLQFLIQYYNGEERAKGNILERFSAQQFPDLHSELNLSSLELGDSALYFCASSVVSRDTQYFGPGTRLTVL.

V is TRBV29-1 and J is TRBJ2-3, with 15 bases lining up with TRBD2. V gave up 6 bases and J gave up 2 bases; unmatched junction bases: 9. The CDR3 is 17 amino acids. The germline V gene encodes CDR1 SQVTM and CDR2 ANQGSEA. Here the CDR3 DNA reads TGCAGCGTCGGCGGGACTAGCGGGAGGAACCCCACAGATACGCAGTATTTT. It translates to CSVGGTSGRNPTDTQYF.

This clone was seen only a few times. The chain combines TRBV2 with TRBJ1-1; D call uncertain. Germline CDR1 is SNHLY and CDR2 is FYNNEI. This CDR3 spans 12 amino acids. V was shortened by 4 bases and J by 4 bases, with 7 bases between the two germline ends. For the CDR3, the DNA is TGTGCCAGCAGTGGAAGGCTCACTGAAGCTTTCTTT. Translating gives CASSGRLTEAFF.

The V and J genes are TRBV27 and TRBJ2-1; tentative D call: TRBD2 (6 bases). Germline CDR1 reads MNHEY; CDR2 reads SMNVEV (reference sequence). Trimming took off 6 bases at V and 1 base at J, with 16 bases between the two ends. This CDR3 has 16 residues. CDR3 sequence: CASRKSAGGSYNEQFF. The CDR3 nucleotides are TGTGCCAGCAGAAAATCTGCCGGGGGATCCTACAATGAGCAGTTCTTC.

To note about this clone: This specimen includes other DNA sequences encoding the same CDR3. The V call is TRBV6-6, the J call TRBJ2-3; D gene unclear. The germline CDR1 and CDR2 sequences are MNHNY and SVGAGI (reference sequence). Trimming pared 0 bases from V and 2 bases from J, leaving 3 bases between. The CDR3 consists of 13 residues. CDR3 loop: CASSYSNTDTQYF. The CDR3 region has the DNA TGTGCCAGCAGTTACTCTAACACAGATACGCAGTATTTT.

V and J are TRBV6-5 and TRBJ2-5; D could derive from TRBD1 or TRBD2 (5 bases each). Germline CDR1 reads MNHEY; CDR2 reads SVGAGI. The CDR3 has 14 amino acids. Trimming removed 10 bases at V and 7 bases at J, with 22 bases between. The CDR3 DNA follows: TGTGCCACCCGAGAAGAGGGGCCCCTCGGGACCCAGTACTTC. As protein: CATREEGPLGTQYF.

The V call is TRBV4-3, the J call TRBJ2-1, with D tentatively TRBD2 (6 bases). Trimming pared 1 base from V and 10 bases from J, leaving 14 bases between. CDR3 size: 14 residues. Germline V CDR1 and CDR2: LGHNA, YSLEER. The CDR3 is CASSQGPTGVEQFF. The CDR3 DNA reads TGCGCCAGCAGCCAAGGCCCGACGGGAGTCGAGCAGTTCTTC.